The T cell receptor (beta chain) described here comes from a study of cytomegalovirus exposure and HLA in healthy donors. General observations from the study: A few CMV-associated chains proved CMV antigen-specific in vitro.

Clones were read by immunoSEQ multiplex PCR, and TCRdb kept only the in-frame ones, dropping some. The sample lists around 140,000 clones, 80% to 90% occurring once. Per germline, CDR1 SGHVS and CDR2 FNYEAQ. V trimming: 5 bases; J trimming: 4 bases; junction bases outside the gene matches: 9. The CDR3 has 16 amino acids. On this clone itself: The antigen is undetermined.

The receptor's source is a young woman in good health and CMV-seronegative. Sequencing was performed on PBMCs. This chain links TRBV7-6 with TRBJ1-1; TRBD1 agrees at 11 bases. CDR3 DNA sequence: TGTGCCAGCAGCCCAAGGGGACAGGGGGTGGGCACTGAAGCTTTCTTT. Its translation is CASSPRGQGVGTEAFF.